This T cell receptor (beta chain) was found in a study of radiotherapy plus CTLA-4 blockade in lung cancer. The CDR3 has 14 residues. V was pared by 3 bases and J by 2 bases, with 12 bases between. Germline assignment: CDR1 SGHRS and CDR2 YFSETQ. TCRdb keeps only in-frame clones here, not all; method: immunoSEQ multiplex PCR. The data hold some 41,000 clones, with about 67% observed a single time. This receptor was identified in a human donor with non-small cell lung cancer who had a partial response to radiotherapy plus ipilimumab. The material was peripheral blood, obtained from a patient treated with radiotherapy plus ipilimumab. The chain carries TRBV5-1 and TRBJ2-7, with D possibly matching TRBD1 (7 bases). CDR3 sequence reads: CASSSGGQTYEQYF. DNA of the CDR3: TGCGCCAGCAGCTCCGGGGGACAGACCTACGAGCAGTACTTC.